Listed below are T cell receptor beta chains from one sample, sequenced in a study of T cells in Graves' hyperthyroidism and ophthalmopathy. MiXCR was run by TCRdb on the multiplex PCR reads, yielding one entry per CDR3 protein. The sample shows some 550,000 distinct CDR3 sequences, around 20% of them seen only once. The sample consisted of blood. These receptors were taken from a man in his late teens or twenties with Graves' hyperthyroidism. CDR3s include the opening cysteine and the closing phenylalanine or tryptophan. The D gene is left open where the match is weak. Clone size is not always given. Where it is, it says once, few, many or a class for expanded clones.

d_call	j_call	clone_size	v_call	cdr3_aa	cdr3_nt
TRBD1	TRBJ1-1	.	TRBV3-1	CASSQWGTGGNTEAFF	TGTGCCAGCAGCCAATGGGGGACAGGGGGAAACACTGAAGCTTTCTTT
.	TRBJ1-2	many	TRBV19	CASSIVPLGYTF	TGTGCCAGTAGTATAGTACCCCTCGGCTACACCTTC
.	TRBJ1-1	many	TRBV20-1	CSARDPGRGDTEAFF	TGCAGTGCTAGGGACCCAGGGCGAGGTGACACTGAAGCTTTCTTT
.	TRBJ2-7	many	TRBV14	CASSSPFRTYEQYF	TGTGCCAGCAGCTCTCCGTTTAGGACCTACGAGCAGTACTTC
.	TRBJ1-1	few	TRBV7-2	CASSPRTASTPEAFF	TGTGCCAGCAGCCCACGGACTGCGAGTACCCCTGAAGCTTTCTTT
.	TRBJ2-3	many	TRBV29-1	CSVELMVADTQYF	TGCAGCGTTGAACTGATGGTAGCAGATACGCAGTATTTT
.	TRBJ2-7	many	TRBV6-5	CASSYQSFSYEQYF	TGTGCCAGCAGTTATCAGAGTTTTTCCTACGAGCAGTACTTC
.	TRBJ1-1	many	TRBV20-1	CSARADYLEAFF	TGCAGTGCTAGAGCAGATTACCTTGAAGCTTTCTTT
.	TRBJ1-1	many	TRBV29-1	CSVEYGLGF	TGCAGCGTTGAATACGGGTTAGGCTTT
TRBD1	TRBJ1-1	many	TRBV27	CASSWTGLMNTEASF	TGTGCCAGCAGTTGGACAGGGTTAATGAACACTGAAGCTTCCTTT
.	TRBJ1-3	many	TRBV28	CASSRGRTNLYF	TGTGCCAGCAGCCGGGGGCGGACGAACTTATATTTT
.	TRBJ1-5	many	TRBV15	CATSRDREIGNQPQHF	TGTGCCACCAGCAGAGATCGGGAGATTGGCAATCAGCCCCAGCATTTT
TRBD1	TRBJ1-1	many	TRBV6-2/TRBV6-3	CASSYNAGGTEAFF	TGTGCCAGCAGTTACAACGCAGGGGGCACTGAAGCTTTCTTT
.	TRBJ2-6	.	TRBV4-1	CASSQEGTGANVLTF	TGCGCCAGCAGCCAAGAGGGTACTGGGGCCAACGTCCTGACTTTC
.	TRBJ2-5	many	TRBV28	CASSWGLVETQYF	TGTGCCAGCAGTTGGGGGTTGGTCGAGACCCAGTACTTC
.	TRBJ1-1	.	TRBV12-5	CASGLDLREGEAFF	TGTGCTAGTGGTTTGGACCTAAGGGAGGGAGAAGCTTTCTTT